Detailed here is one TCR beta chain. This sample was taken from a study of blood T cell repertoires in COVID-19. Overall study: From the United States, Italy and Spain came samples of acute and convalescent COVID-19. Sample material is recorded as cDNA or gDNA derived from T cells, B-cell-depleted T cells, or PBMCs.

The authors' processing: Researchers report that nucleated cell counts were estimated from reference gene primer amplification. Libraries were prepared by immunoSEQ multiplex PCR; TCRdb keeps only in-frame clonotypes and omits some of them. The V and J calls and clone size were taken over from that table, and D and trimming were inferred from the DNA. The table includes about 98,000 clones, 82% detected once. This CDR3 has 15 residues. V dropped 0 bases and J dropped 5; count of bases not matched to a gene: 6. CDR1 MGHRA and CDR2 YSYEKL come from the germline V gene. The receptor's source is a man in his 70s with active or convalescent COVID-19. Material for sequencing was peripheral blood. The rearrangement uses TRBV4-1 and TRBJ1-2; the match to TRBD1 covers 7 bases. Written as DNA, the CDR3 is TGCGCCAGCAGCCAAGAACCCAGGGGGAGATATGGCTACACCTTC. Translation gives CASSQEPRGRYGYTF.